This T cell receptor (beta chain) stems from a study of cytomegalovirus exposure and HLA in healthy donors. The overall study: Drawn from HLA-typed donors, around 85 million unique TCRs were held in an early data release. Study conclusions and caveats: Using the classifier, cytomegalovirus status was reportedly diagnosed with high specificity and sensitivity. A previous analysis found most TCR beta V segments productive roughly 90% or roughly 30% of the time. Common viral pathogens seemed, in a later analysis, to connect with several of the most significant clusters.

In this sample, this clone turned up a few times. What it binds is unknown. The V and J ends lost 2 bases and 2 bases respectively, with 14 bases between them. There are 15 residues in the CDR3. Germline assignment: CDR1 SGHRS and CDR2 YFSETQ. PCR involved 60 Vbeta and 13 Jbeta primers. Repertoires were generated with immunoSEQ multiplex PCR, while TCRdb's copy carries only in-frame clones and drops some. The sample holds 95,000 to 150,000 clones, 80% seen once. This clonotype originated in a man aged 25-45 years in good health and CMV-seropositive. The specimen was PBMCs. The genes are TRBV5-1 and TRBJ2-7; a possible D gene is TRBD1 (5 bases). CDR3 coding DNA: TGCGCCAGCAGCTTAGGTTACAGGCGCACCTACGAGCAGTACTTC. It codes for CASSLGYRRTYEQYF.